Sequencing of this TCR beta chain was carried out in a study of CD8+ T cells in alopecia areata. Background on the study: It was roughly 6-10-week-old female C3H/HeJ mice that received skin from approximately 6-13-month-old C3H/HeJ graft donors with spontaneous alopecia. Overall study results and limits: For lesional scalp, especially alopecia totalis/universalis, clonality was higher than in normal scalp. Normal skin's resident alphabeta T cells are sequenced alongside lesional scalp T cells. Sharing of TCRs across patients appeared less clear than in mice, possibly for HLA-related reasons.

Sequencing used cDNA as its template, made by extracting RNA and reverse transcribing it. The repertoire was sequenced with immunoSEQ multiplex PCR; TCRdb's copy has only in-frame clones and lacks some. The sample contains about 270,000 clones, none occurring once; 1.2% lies in the top ten. Scientists pooled cutaneous lymph node cells and sorted them on CD4, CD8alpha, NKG2D, NKG2ACE and other markers. The CDR3 has 14 amino acids. Germline loops: CDR1 LGHNA, CDR2 YNLKQL (reference sequence). This clone occurred a few times. Antigen: not known. Gene names denote mouse genes. The DNA ends 4 residues before the CDR3 does, and the rest of the CDR3 is filled in from the germline J gene. This specimen includes other DNA sequences encoding the same CDR3.

Sequencing was carried out using CD4+ T cells sorted from a lymph node. The sequence was obtained from a C3H/HeJ mouse with alopecia areata. For this strain, the MHC haplotype corresponds to H2-k. V usage is TRBV5 and J usage is TRBJ2-1, with 8 positions matching TRBD2. The covered CDR3 bases are TGTGCCAGCAGCCAAGAGGGGGGGCGAGCT. As protein: CASSQEGGRA. The whole CDR3 reads CASSQEGGRAEQFF.